What follows are 16 T cell receptor beta chains derived from one specimen sequenced in a study of OX40 agonist ivuxolimab in advanced cancers. Here immunoSEQ multiplex PCR was the method, and the copy in TCRdb shows in-frame clones only, minus some. The sample consists of 85,000 to 100,000 clones, 85% to 95% of them appearing once. The sample was CD4+ or CD8+ T cells sorted from blood, taken in a trial of the OX40 agonist ivuxolimab. The receptors shown here come from an adult with an advanced solid tumor such as melanoma, head and neck, liver or kidney cancer.

This chain uses TRBV28 with TRBJ1-1; D is unresolved. Deletions cut 1 base from V and 5 bases from J, with 5 bases between. This CDR3 has 12 amino acids. Per germline, CDR1 MDHEN and CDR2 SYDVKM. This CDR3 reads CASSLSWTEAFF. CDR3 bases: TGTGCCAGCAGTTTATCATGGACTGAAGCTTTCTTT.

The chain employs TRBV28 and TRBJ2-1, with D possibly matching TRBD1 (5 bases). V gave up 8 bases and J gave up 0 bases, with 8 bases separating them. There are 13 residues in the CDR3. CDR1 and CDR2 from the germline V gene are MDHEN and SYDVKM. CDR3 coding DNA: TGTGCCAGCGGCGGACACTCCTACAATGAGCAGTTCTTC. This translates into CASGGHSYNEQFF.

This chain connects TRBV4-3 to TRBJ2-3; 9 nucleotides line up with TRBD2. The CDR3 spans 17 residues. Germline loops: CDR1 LGHNA, CDR2 YSLEER. The V gene end was trimmed by 0 bases and the J gene end by 5 bases; junction bases not matched to a gene: 9. The CDR3 nucleotides read TGCGCCAGCAGCCAAGAAGCGTCAGCGGGGGGAGGAGATACGCAGTATTTT. This sequence encodes CASSQEASAGGGDTQYF.

This clone was counted only a few times. This sample includes further DNA sequences coding for the same CDR3. The chain combines TRBV18 with TRBJ2-5; no clear D. This CDR3 spans 11 amino acids. Germline CDR1 is KGHSH and CDR2 is LQKENI. V dropped 6 bases and J dropped 2 bases, with 4 bases sitting between them. For the CDR3, the DNA is TGTGCCAGCTCCCAGCAAGAGACCCAGTACTTC. It specifies CASSQQETQYF.

This clone came up once. This sequence joins TRBV7-6 and TRBJ1-1; D is unclear. Germline V gene data show CDR1 as SGHVS and CDR2 as FNYEAQ. V was shortened by 5 bases and J by 2 bases, with 18 bases between the two germline ends. CDR3 length: 16 residues. The CDR3 sequence: CASSPGLNSRNTEAFF. CDR3 coding DNA: TGTGCCAGCAGCCCTGGGTTAAACAGCAGAAACACTGAAGCTTTCTTT.

The chain uses TRBV6-1 and TRBJ2-7; D ambiguous. This CDR3 contains 13 residues. Germline loops: CDR1 MNHNS, CDR2 SASEGT. Deletions cut 10 bases from V and 2 bases from J, with 15 bases between. CDR3 in amino acids: CAIQKLGTYEQYF. The CDR3 DNA sequence: TGTGCCATCCAAAAGCTGGGCACCTACGAGCAGTACTTC.

The rearrangement links TRBV30 to TRBJ1-4; the match to TRBD1 covers 8 bases. V shed 2 bases and J 6 bases; nucleotides not matched to a gene: 5. This CDR3 comprises 14 residues. Germline values: CDR1 GTSNPN, CDR2 SVGIG (reference sequence). This chain's CDR3 is CAWSPGGGDEKLFF. The CDR3 region has the DNA TGTGCCTGGAGTCCAGGGGGCGGGGATGAAAAACTGTTTTTT.

J is TRBJ1-2 and V is TRBV19; D possibly corresponds to TRBD1 (5 bases). The ends were cut back, 6 bases at V and 8 bases at J, with 16 bases in the middle. CDR1 is LNHDA, CDR2 SQIVND, per germline (reference sequence). CDR3 length equals 13 residues. CDR3 protein: CASRPTDLKGYTF. Here the CDR3 DNA reads TGTGCCAGTAGGCCGACAGATCTTAAAGGCTACACCTTC.

This clone was counted a single time. The chain has TRBV6-1 and TRBJ2-1, with TRBD1 as a possible D gene (5 bases). The CDR3 covers 14 residues. CDR1 is MNHNS, CDR2 SASEGT, per germline. Trimming removed 7 bases from V and 6 bases from J, with 16 bases in between. The CDR3: CASTQRRGLNEQFF. CDR3 nucleotide sequence: TGTGCCAGCACCCAACGAAGGGGCCTCAATGAGCAGTTCTTC.

J is TRBJ2-1 and V is TRBV5-1; no clear D gene. With 0 bases removed from V and 0 bases from J, the gap between germline ends came to 7 bases. Germline V lookup: CDR1 SGHRS, CDR2 YFSETQ. The CDR3 is 15 amino acids. CDR3 nucleotide sequence: TGCGCCAGCAGCTTGGTTCGGAGCTCCTACAATGAGCAGTTCTTC. It encodes CASSLVRSSYNEQFF.

The chain carries TRBV28 and TRBJ1-3, with D maybe TRBD1 (5 bases). CDR3 length: 16 amino acids. Germline V gene data show CDR1 as MDHEN and CDR2 as SYDVKM. Trimming cost V 2 bases and J 3 bases, with 14 bases left between them. This chain's CDR3 is CASSLEGLSVGNTIYF. The CDR3, as DNA: TGTGCCAGCAGTTTAGAGGGGTTAAGTGTTGGAAACACCATATATTTT.

Of note for this clone: Other DNA sequences within the sample encode an identical CDR3. V and J are TRBV9 and TRBJ2-1; D gene unclear. V dropped 0 bases and J dropped 0 bases, with 7 bases sitting between them. The CDR3 contains 15 residues. In germline, CDR1 is SGDLS, CDR2 YYNGEE. The CDR3 loop is CASSVAGGSYNEQFF. The CDR3 region has the DNA TGTGCCAGCAGCGTAGCTGGCGGCTCCTACAATGAGCAGTTCTTC.

This clone was seen just once. V and J are TRBV19 and TRBJ2-1; possible D gene TRBD1, 6 bases. The CDR3 length is 17 residues. Germline CDR1 LNHDA, CDR2 SQIVND (reference sequence). The V end lost 5 bases, the J end lost 1 base, and 18 bases lay between the germline ends. The CDR3 loop is CASSLRGRADSYNEQFF. The CDR3 DNA follows: TGTGCCAGTAGTCTCAGGGGTCGGGCAGATTCCTACAATGAGCAGTTCTTC. Full variable domain (remainder filled in from reference TRBV19 and TRBJ2-1): DGGITQSPKYLFRKEGQNVTLSCEQNLNHDAMYWYRQDPGQGLRLIYYSQIVNDFQKGDIAEGYSVSREKKESFPLTVTSAQKNPTAFYLCASSLRGRADSYNEQFFGPGTRLTVL.

The chain links TRBV7-8 to TRBJ1-1, with D possibly TRBD1 on 6 matching bases. Germline CDR1 is SGHVS and CDR2 is FQNEAQ. The CDR3 totals 17 residues. V was cut by 5 bases and J by 0 bases, with 19 bases left in between. The CDR3 loop is CASSVIQGTYMNTEAFF. DNA for the CDR3: TGTGCCAGCAGCGTGATTCAGGGGACCTACATGAACACTGAAGCTTTCTTT. Drawing the rest from reference TRBV7-8 and TRBJ1-1, the complete variable domain is GAGVSQSPRYKVAKRGQDVALRCDPISGHVSLFWYQQALGQGPEFLTYFQNEAQLDKSGLPSDRFFAERPEGSVSTLKIQRTQQEDSAVYLCASSVIQGTYMNTEAFFGQGTRLTVV.

The chain joins TRBV28 to TRBJ1-6, with unresolved D. Trimming took off 6 bases at V and 2 bases at J, with 2 bases between the two ends. The CDR3 length is 12 residues. From germline, CDR1 is MDHEN and CDR2 SYDVKM. CDR3 in amino acids: CASSTYNSPLHF. CDR3 nucleotides: TGTGCCAGCAGCACCTATAATTCACCCCTCCACTTT.

The chain links TRBV19 to TRBJ2-3; D remains ambiguous. This CDR3 comprises 15 residues. V was clipped by 5 bases and J by 4 bases, with 16 bases between them. The germline gives CDR1 LNHDA, CDR2 SQIVND (reference sequence). The CDR3 DNA reads TGTGCCAGTAGTTTCAAGCCGATCGAGCCAGATACGCAGTATTTT. It yields the protein CASSFKPIEPDTQYF.